The entry that follows covers one TCR beta chain sequence. Its antigen is not known. The germline V gene has CDR1 SGHAT and CDR2 FQDESV (reference sequence). The V segment lost 5 bases and the J segment 1 base; nucleotides outside the gene matches: 3. The CDR3 totals 16 residues. Primers: 60 V beta forward and 13 J beta reverse. Sequenced by immunoSEQ multiplex PCR; TCRdb stores in-frame clones only, minus some. The top ten hold 36% of the sample, which has tens of thousands of clones, 60% to 85% seen once. These data come from a study of glioma-infiltrating T cells after dendritic cell vaccination. Turning to the study itself: Treatment, given 2003 to 2012, was autologous tumor lysate-pulsed dendritic cell vaccination. Study observations and caveats: Patients with more pretreatment TILs had longer time to progression and survival.

V usage is TRBV11-1 and J usage is TRBJ2-2; 11 bases line up with TRBD2. The origin of this receptor is a human donor with glioblastoma. This sample comprised blood, obtained before dendritic cell vaccination. The CDR3 DNA sequence: TGTGCCAGCAGCGCCGGGACTAGCGGGAACACCGGGGAGCTGTTTTTT. Translation: CASSAGTSGNTGELFF. Variable domain in full (rest from reference TRBV11-1 and TRBJ2-2): EAEVAQSPRYKITEKSQAVAFWCDPISGHATLYWYRQILGQGPELLVQFQDESVVDDSQLPKDRFSAERLKGVDSTLKIQPAELGDSAMYLCASSAGTSGNTGELFFGEGSRLTVL.